This T cell receptor beta chain stems from a study of cytomegalovirus exposure and HLA in healthy donors. PCR primers comprised 60 Vbeta and 13 Jbeta primers. Produced via immunoSEQ multiplex PCR; TCRdb's table is partial and in-frame only. Among over 25,000 clones, less than 70% were seen once, and the ten largest hold roughly 40%. The germline V gene encodes CDR1 MNHEY and CDR2 SMNVEV (reference sequence). This CDR3 region has 12 residues. The junction had 2 bases not matched to a gene; V was cut back by 5 bases and J by 5 bases. The chain links TRBV27 to TRBJ1-2, with 7 nucleotides matching TRBD1. The sample consisted of PBMCs. This receptor was taken from a male donor in good health and CMV-seropositive. The CDR3 bases are TGTGCCAGCAGTCCACAGGGGTATGGCTACACCTTC. Its translation is CASSPQGYGYTF.